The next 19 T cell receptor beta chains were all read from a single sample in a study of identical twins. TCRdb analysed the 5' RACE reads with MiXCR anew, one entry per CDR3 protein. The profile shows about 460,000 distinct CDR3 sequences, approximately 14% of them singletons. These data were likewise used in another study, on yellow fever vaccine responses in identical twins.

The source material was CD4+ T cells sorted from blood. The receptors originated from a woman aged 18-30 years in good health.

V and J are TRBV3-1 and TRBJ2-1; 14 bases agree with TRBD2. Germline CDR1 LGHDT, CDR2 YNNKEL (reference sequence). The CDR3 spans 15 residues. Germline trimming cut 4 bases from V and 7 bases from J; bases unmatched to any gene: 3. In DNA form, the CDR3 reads TGTGCCAGCAGCCCGGGACTAGCGGGAGAAAATGAGCAGTTCTTC. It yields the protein CASSPGLAGENEQFF.

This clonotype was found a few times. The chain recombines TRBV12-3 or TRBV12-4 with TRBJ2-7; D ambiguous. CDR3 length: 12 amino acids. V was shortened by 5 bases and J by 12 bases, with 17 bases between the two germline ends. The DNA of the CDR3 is TGTGCCAGCAGTCAACCGGGCTCAGCGCGGTACTTC. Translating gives CASSQPGSARYF.

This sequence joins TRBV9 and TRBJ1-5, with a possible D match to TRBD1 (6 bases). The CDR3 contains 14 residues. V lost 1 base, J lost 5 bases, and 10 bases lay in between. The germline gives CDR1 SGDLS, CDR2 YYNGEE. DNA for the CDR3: TGTGCCAGCAGCGTATCGGCAGGGGATCAGCCCCAGCATTTT. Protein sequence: CASSVSAGDQPQHF.

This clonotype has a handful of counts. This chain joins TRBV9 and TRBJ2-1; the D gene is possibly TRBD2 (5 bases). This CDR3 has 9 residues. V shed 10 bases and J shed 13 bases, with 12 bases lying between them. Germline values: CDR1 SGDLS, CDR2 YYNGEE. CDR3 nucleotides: TGTGCCTGCACGGAGGTACAGTTCTTC. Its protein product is CACTEVQFF.

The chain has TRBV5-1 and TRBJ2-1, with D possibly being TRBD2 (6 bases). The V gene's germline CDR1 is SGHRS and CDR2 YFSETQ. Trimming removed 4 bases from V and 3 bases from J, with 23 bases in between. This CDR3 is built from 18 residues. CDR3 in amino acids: CASSGPYGGMEIYNEQFF. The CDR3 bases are TGCGCCAGCAGCGGCCCGTATGGCGGGATGGAGATCTACAATGAGCAGTTCTTC.

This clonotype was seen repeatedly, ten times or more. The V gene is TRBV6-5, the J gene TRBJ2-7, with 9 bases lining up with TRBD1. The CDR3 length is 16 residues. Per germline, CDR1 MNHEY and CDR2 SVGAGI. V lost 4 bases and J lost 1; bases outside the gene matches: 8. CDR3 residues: CASSSQGTGKSYEQYF. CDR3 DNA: TGTGCCAGCAGTTCGCAAGGGACAGGGAAGTCCTACGAGCAGTACTTC.

The chain's CDR3 is CSVGLAVPNEQFF. CDR3 in DNA: TGCAGCGTGGGACTAGCGGTCCCGAATGAGCAGTTCTTC. The J gene is TRBJ2-1, the V gene TRBV29-1; 11 nucleotides align to TRBD2. V dropped 6 bases and J dropped 7; count of bases not matched to a gene: 5. Per the germline V gene, CDR1 is SQVTM and CDR2 is ANQGSEA. The CDR3 contains 13 residues.

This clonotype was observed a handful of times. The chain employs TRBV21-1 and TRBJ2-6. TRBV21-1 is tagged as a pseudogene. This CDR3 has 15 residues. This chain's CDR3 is CASPNSRSGANVLTF. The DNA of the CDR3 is TGTGCCAGCCCCAATTCCCGCTCTGGGGCCAACGTCCTGACTTTC.

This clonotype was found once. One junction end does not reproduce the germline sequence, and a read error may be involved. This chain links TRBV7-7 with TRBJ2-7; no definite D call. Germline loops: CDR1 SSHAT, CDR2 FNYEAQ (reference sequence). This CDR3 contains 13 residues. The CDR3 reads CASSLGKVYEQYF. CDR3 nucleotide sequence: TGTGCTAGCAGCTTAGGGAAGGTCTACGAGCAGTACTTC. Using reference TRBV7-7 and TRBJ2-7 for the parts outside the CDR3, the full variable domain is GAGVSQSPRYKVTKRGQDVTLRCDPISSHATLYWYQQALGQGPEFLTYFNYEAQPDKSGLPSDRFSAERPEGSISTLTIQRTEQRDSAMYRCASSLGKVYEQYFGPGTRLTVT.

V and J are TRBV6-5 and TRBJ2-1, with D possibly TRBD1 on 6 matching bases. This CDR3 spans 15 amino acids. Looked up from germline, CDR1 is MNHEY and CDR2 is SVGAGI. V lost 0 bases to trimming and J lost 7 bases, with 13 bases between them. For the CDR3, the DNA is TGTGCCAGCAGTTACTCGAGGGCAGGGGAGAATGAGCAGTTCTTC. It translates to CASSYSRAGENEQFF.

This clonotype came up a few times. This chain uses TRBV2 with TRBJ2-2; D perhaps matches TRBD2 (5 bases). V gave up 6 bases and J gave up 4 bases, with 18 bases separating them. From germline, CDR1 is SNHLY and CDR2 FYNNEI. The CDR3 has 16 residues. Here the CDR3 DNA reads TGTGCCAGCAGCGGCGTCGCCGGGGTTCGCACCGGGGAGCTGTTTTTT. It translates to CASSGVAGVRTGELFF.

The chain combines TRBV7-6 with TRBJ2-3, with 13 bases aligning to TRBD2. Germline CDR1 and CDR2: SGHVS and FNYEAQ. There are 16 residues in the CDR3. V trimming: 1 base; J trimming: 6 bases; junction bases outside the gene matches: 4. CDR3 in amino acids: CASSLGTSGRFDTQYF. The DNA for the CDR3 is TGTGCCAGCAGCTTAGGGACTAGCGGGAGATTTGATACGCAGTATTTT.

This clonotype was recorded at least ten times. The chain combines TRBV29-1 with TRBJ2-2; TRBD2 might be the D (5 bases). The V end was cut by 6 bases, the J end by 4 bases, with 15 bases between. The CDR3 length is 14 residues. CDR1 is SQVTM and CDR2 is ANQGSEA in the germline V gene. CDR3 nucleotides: TGCAGCGTCGCGGGTGGACGAGGCACCGGGGAGCTGTTTTTT. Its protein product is CSVAGGRGTGELFF.

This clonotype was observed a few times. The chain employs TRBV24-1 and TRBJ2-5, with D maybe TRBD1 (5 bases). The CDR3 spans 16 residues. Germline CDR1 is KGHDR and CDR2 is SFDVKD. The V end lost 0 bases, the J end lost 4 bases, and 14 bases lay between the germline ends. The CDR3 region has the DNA TGTGCCACCAGTGATTTGACCAGGGCAGGTGGAGAGACCCAGTACTTC. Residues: CATSDLTRAGGETQYF.

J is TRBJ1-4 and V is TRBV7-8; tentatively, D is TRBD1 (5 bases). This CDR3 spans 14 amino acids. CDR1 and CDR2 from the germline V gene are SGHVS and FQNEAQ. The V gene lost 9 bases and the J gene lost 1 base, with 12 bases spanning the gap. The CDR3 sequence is CASQPTVTNEKLFF. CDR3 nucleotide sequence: TGTGCCAGTCAACCGACAGTAACTAATGAAAAACTGTTTTTT.

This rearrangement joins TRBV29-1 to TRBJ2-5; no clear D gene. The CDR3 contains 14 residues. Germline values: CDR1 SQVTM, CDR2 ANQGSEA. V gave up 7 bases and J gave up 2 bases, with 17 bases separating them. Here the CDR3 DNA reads TGCAGCGGCAGAGGTACAGCTCCTCAAGAGACCCAGTACTTC. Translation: CSGRGTAPQETQYF.

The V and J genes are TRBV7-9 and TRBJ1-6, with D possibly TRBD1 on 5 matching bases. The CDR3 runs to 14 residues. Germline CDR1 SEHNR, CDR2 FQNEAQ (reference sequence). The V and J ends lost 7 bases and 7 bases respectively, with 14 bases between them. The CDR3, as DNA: TGTGCCAGCAACGGGGGAAAGGGGAATTCACCCCTCCACTTT. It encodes CASNGGKGNSPLHF.

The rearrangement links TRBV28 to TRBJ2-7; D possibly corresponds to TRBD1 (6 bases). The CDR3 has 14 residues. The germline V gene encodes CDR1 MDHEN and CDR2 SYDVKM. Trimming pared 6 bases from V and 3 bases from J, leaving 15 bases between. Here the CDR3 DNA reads TGTGCCAGCAGAGGTCAGGGGAAAGGCTACGAGCAGTACTTC. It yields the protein CASRGQGKGYEQYF. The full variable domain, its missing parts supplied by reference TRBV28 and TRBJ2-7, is DVKVTQSSRYLVKRTGEKVFLECVQDMDHENMFWYRQDPGLGLRLIYFSYDVKMKEKGDIPEGYSVSREKKERFSLILESASTNQTSMYLCASRGQGKGYEQYFGPGTRLTVT.

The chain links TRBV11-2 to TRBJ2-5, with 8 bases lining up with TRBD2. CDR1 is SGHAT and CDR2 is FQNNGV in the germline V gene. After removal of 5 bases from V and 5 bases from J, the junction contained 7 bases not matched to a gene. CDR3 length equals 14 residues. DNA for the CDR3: TGTGCCAGCAGCACCGGGGGGGCGCGGGAGACCCAGTACTTC. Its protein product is CASSTGGARETQYF.